This T cell receptor beta chain was profiled in a study of blood T cells in healthy people across ages. Study-wide findings and caveats: Aged donors had fewer naive CD4+ cells and lower diversity than long-lived donors. Observed TCR beta diversity showed a strong correlation with the percentage of naive T cells as measured by flow cytometry. Diversity estimates drawn from one million T cells were deemed underestimates.

This clonotype was counted only a few times. The antigen remains undetermined. Germline V gene lookup returns CDR1 LNHNV and CDR2 YYDKDF (reference sequence). V shed 0 bases and J shed 6 bases, with 11 bases lying between them. This CDR3 contains 14 residues. Alongside a J-beta primer mix, a sample-barcoded 5' primer served in a second PCR lasting about 7 to 12 cycles. TCRdb re-called the 5' RACE reads with MiXCR, one entry per CDR3 protein. The profile shows around 1,500,000 distinct CDR3 sequences, 28% of them singletons. The chain joins TRBV15 to TRBJ1-2; D uncertain. The receptor comes from a woman between 25 and 40 years old in good health. Source material: blood. The CDR3 coding sequence is TGTGCCACCAGCAGAGATCGCGCCCAGGATGGCTACACCTTC. Translated: CATSRDRAQDGYTF.